A single sample gave rise to the 8 T cell receptor beta chains below, sequenced in a study of T cells in women clearing cervical HPV infection. Clones were read by immunoSEQ multiplex PCR, and TCRdb kept only the in-frame ones, dropping some. This repertoire includes tens of thousands of clones. The sample consisted of blood buffy coat. Receptors were obtained from a woman between 18 and 70 years old with a cervical HPV16 infection that either progressed to CIN3+ or cleared (not recorded which).

As to this clone: The CDR3 end lies 3 residues beyond the end of the read and is filled in from the germline J gene. The chain has TRBV14 and TRBJ2-1; D unclear. Trimming left V 1 base short and J 3 bases short, with 7 bases between. The germline V gene has CDR1 SGHDN and CDR2 FVKESK. This CDR3 comprises 14 residues. This chain's CDR3 is CASSQVGNYNEQFF. CDR3 bases read: TGTGCCAGCAGCCAAGTCGGTAACTACAATGAG.

About this clone itself: With the read ending 3 residues before the CDR3 end, the germline J gene is used to fill in that end. This chain uses TRBV29-1 with TRBJ2-3, with TRBD2 as a possible D gene (5 bases). V gave up 3 bases and J gave up 4 bases, with 11 bases separating them. Germline assignment: CDR1 SQVTM and CDR2 ANQGSEA. The CDR3 loop spans 13 amino acids. The CDR3 protein is CSVDGVPADTQYF. The CDR3 DNA, read in part, is TGCAGCGTTGACGGGGTCCCGGCAGATACG.

A note on this clone: The read stops 3 residues short of the end of the CDR3; the missing end is completed from the germline J gene. The genes are TRBV19 and TRBJ1-2; tentatively, D is TRBD1 (6 bases). The CDR3 is 15 amino acids. The germline gives CDR1 LNHDA, CDR2 SQIVND (reference sequence). The sequenced part of the CDR3 DNA is TGTGCCAGTAGTCTCATTGCGGGACAATACAATGAC. Its translation: CASSLIAGQYND. The entire CDR3 sequence reads CASSLIAGQYNDYTF.

Points on this clone: The CDR3 goes on 3 residues after the read ends, and that part is filled in from the germline J gene. The chain employs TRBV18 and TRBJ2-4; tentative D call: TRBD2 (6 bases). Germline V gene lookup returns CDR1 KGHSH and CDR2 LQKENI. The CDR3 is 14 residues long. The CDR3 protein is CASNHGVQDYGQYF. The sequenced CDR3 bases are TGTGCCAGTAACCACGGGGTACAGGACTATGGT.

Worth noting for this clone: The observed sequence ends 3 residues before the CDR3 terminus, with the missing tail filled in from the germline J gene. The J gene is TRBJ2-3, the V gene TRBV4-2, with no clear D. CDR3 length: 12 residues. V was shortened by 5 bases and J by 7 bases, with 10 bases between the two germline ends. The germline V gene has CDR1 LGHNA and CDR2 YNFKEQ. CDR3 DNA (partial): TGTGCCAGCAGCAACCCCCGGTATACG. Protein product: CASSNPRYT. The entire CDR3 sequence reads CASSNPRYTQYF.

As concerns this clone: The read terminates 3 residues before the CDR3 end, so the remaining end is supplied by the germline J gene. The V and J genes are TRBV20-1 and TRBJ2-7; TRBD1 aligns across 8 bases. CDR3 length: 12 amino acids. The ends lost 6 bases at V and 4 bases at J; junction bases unmatched: 5. From germline, CDR1 is DFQATT and CDR2 SNEGSKA (reference sequence). The sequenced CDR3 bases are TGCAGTGCGCCAGGGGGCGGGTACGAG. Protein: CSAPGGGYE. The whole CDR3 is CSAPGGGYEQYF.

Remarks on this clone: The CDR3 end lies 3 residues beyond the end of the read and is filled in from the germline J gene. The V call is TRBV10-3, the J call TRBJ1-1, with D hard to call. Deletions cut 2 bases from V and 0 bases from J, with 4 bases between. Per the germline V gene, CDR1 is ENHRY and CDR2 is SYGVKD. The CDR3 covers 13 residues. The sequenced CDR3 bases are TGTGCCATCAGTGAGAGGGTGAACACTGAA. Translated, it gives CAISERVNTE. The entire CDR3 sequence reads CAISERVNTEAFF.

A remark on this clone: The read ends 3 residues before the CDR3 terminus; that terminus is restored from the germline J gene. The chain employs TRBV28 and TRBJ1-2; 10 nucleotides line up with TRBD1. With 10 bases clipped from V and 1 base from J, the junction kept 6 bases outside the gene matches. This CDR3 is built from 14 residues. Germline V lookup: CDR1 MDHEN, CDR2 SYDVKM. CDR3 DNA, as far as it was read: TGTGCCATCAGGGGACAGGGGCATAACTATGGC. Translating it yields CAIRGQGHNYG. The whole CDR3 reads CAIRGQGHNYGYTF.